This T cell receptor beta chain was identified during a study of T cells in narcolepsy. Trimming shortened V by 0 bases and J by 0 bases, and 11 bases separated the two germline ends. CDR1 and CDR2 from the germline V gene are LGHNA and YSLEER. The CDR3 has 16 amino acids. Study outcomes and limitations: In some patient and control memory CD4+ samples, autoreactive clones were absent.

Some clones are missing from TCRdb's copy, which holds only in-frame ones; the method was immunoSEQ multiplex PCR. The sample consists of 25,000 to 35,000 clones, 60% to 85% of them appearing once. Note on this clone: Its antigen is undetermined.

The receptor was isolated from a human donor in good health. The sample was memory (CD45RA-) CD4+ T cells from blood. The V gene is TRBV4-3, the J gene TRBJ2-5; possible D gene TRBD1, 5 bases. The CDR3 protein is CASSQEPGAYQETQYF. CDR3 in DNA: TGCGCCAGCAGCCAAGAGCCTGGGGCCTACCAAGAGACCCAGTACTTC.